This TCR beta chain was recorded in a study of T cells in Graves' hyperthyroidism and ophthalmopathy. Study-wide results and caveats: Stable hyperthyroidism and ophthalmopathy were separated using 13 V-J signatures. Ophthalmopathy, as predicted by the model, came a median roughly 6.8 months after the prediction.

Exclusions: uncontrolled infection, other autoimmune disease, pregnancy, lactation. RNA transcripts were the template for amplifying TCR beta CDR3 regions. The study used the HTBI primer set for a first-round RT-PCR of the TCR CDR3. TCRdb reanalysed the multiplex PCR reads using MiXCR and keeps one entry per CDR3 protein. The data contain 550,000 to 700,000 distinct CDR3 sequences, roughly 14% of them singletons. Ten or more counts support this clonotype. Its target is unknown. Germline V lookup: CDR1 LNHNV, CDR2 YYDKDF (reference sequence). CDR3 length: 15 amino acids. V lost 1 base and J 3 bases, leaving 13 bases between the germline ends.

The sample comprised blood. This chain links TRBV15 with TRBJ2-7, with D perhaps given as TRBD1 or TRBD2 (6 bases each). This TCR was sampled from a woman in her forties with Graves' ophthalmopathy. CDR3 bases: TGTGCCACCAGCAGAGCCCGGGGGCCTCTCTACGAGCAGTACTTC. Its protein product is CATSRARGPLYEQYF.